The source of this T cell receptor beta chain is a study of T cells after posttransplantation cyclophosphamide. Study-wide results and limits: TRB clonality was highly associated with recipient CMV seropositivity and reactivation. Donor-recipient repertoire similarity was low at 1-2 months, rising over year one. Blood and skin or GI T cell repertoires showed limited TRB overlap.

Cyclophosphamide on days +3 and +4 followed busulfan-fludarabine conditioning and a marrow graft. Trimming stripped 4 bases from V and 0 bases from J, with 10 bases between. CDR1 and CDR2 (germline): MNHEY, SVGAGI. CDR3 length: 16 amino acids. Some clones are missing from TCRdb's copy, which holds only in-frame ones; the method was immunoSEQ multiplex PCR. There are roughly 14,000 clones in the sample, none observed a single time. This clone was picked up many times. The antigen remains unidentified. The origin of this receptor is a female patient in her forties or fifties who received an allogeneic stem cell transplant from a related donor, was CMV-positive, and had no GVHD. Some T cells may arise from the graft donor. This chain links TRBV6-5 with TRBJ1-6; no definite D call. The source was PBMCs, collected around 1,100 days after allogeneic stem cell transplant with posttransplant cyclophosphamide. This chain's CDR3 is CASSWGGSSYNSPLHF. Written as DNA, the CDR3 is TGTGCCAGCAGTTGGGGAGGTAGCTCCTATAATTCACCCCTCCACTTT.